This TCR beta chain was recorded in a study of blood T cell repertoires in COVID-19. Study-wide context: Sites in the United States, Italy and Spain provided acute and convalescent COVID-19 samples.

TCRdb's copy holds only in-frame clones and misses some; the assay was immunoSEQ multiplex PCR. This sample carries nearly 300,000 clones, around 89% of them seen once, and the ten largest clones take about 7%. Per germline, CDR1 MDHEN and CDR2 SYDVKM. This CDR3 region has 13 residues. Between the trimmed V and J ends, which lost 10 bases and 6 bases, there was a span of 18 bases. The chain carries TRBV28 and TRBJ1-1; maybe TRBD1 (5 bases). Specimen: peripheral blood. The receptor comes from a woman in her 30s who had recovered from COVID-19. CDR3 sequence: CATLAGVYSEAFF. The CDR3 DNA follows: TGTGCCACCTTGGCGGGGGTTTACTCTGAAGCTTTCTTT.